This T cell receptor (beta chain) was recorded in a study of shared clonotypes between healthy human individuals. This CDR3 is built from 15 residues. CDR1 is SNHLY and CDR2 is FYNNEI in the germline V gene. Trimming took off 10 bases at V and 7 bases at J, with 22 bases between the two ends. About 30,000 T cell genomes (approximately 210 ng DNA) went into each sorted-subset replicate. Using immunoSEQ multiplex PCR, the repertoire was profiled, and TCRdb retains in-frame clones only, with some absent. The top ten clones hold roughly 0.35% of a sample with 1.4 million or so clones, approximately 98.5% of them seen once.

The sequenced sample consisted of naive CD4+ T cells sorted from blood. Subset given: CD45RA+ positively selected. J is TRBJ1-4 and V is TRBV2; D may be TRBD1 (6 bases). The sequence was obtained from a young man in good health. This chain's CDR3 is CATTLRGSGGEKLFF. The CDR3, as DNA: TGTGCCACCACACTAAGGGGGAGTGGGGGTGAAAAACTGTTTTTT.